The clone carrying this TCR beta chain came up a few times. The antigen remains undetermined. From germline, CDR1 is MNHEY and CDR2 SMNVEV (reference sequence). V gave up 1 base and J gave up 2 bases, with 10 bases separating them. This CDR3 comprises 15 residues. As for time point: pre-sensitization, week 0. The treatment is: therapeutic diphenylcyclopropenone sensitization with weekly scalp DPC. The sample comes from a study of human T cells and chemical hapten exposure. Study summary: Sensitization involved placing 2% DPC onto an approximately 2 cm by approximately 2 cm region of upper inner arm skin. Cases of alopecia areata, totalis or universalis occurred in a predominantly female patient group. Study observations and caveats: Expanded TCR sets contained significantly more large CDR3 similarity clusters than controls.

Attachment of unique molecular identifiers to individual cDNA molecules was performed in the library. TCRdb fed the RACE reads into MiXCR, producing one record per CDR3 protein. The table shows approximately 180,000 distinct CDR3 sequences, with 25% to 35% occurring only once. V gene TRBV27 combines with J gene TRBJ2-3; a weak D match, TRBD1 (5 bases). This TCR derives from a woman aged 25 to 45 with alopecia areata. Some clones in this sample may be carry-over from other donors' samples. The sample was whole blood, taken in connection with sensitization to the hapten diphenylcyclopropenone (DPC). CDR3 DNA sequence: TGTGCCAGCAGTTTATATCAGGGCCCCACAGATACGCAGTATTTT. Translating it yields CASSLYQGPTDTQYF.